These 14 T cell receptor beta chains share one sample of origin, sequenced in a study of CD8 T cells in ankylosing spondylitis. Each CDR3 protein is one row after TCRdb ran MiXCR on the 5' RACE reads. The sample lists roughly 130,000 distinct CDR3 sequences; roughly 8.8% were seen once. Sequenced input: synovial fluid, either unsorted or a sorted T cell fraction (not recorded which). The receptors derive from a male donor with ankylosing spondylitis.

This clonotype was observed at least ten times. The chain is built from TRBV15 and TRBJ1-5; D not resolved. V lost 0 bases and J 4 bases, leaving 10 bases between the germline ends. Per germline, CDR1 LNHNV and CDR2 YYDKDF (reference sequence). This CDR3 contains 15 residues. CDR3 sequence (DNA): TGTGCCACCAGCAGAGATTCGAGGGAGAATCAGCCCCAGCATTTT. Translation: CATSRDSRENQPQHF.

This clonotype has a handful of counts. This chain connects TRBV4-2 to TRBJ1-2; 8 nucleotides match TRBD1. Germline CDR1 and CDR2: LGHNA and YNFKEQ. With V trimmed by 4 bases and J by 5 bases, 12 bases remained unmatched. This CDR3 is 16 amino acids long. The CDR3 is CASSPGSGGAGYGYTF. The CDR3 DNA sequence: TGTGCCAGCAGCCCCGGGTCAGGGGGCGCAGGATATGGCTACACCTTC.

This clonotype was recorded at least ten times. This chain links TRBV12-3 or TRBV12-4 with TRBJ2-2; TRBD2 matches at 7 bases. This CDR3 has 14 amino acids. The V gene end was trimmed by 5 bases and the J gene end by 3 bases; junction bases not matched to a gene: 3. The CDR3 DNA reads TGTGCCAGCAGTCGGGACTATTACACCGGGGAGCTGTTTTTT. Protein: CASSRDYYTGELFF.

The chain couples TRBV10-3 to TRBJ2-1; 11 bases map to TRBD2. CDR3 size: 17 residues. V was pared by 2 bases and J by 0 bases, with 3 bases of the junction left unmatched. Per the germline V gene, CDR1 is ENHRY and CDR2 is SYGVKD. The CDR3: CAISEPSGRSSYNEQFF. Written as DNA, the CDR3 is TGTGCCATCAGTGAGCCTAGCGGGAGGAGCTCCTACAATGAGCAGTTCTTC.

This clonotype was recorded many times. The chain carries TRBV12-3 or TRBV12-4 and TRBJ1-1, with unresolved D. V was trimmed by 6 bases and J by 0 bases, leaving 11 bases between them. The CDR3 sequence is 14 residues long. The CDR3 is CASSPVSLNTEAFF. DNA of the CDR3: TGTGCCAGCAGCCCCGTCTCCTTGAACACTGAAGCTTTCTTT.

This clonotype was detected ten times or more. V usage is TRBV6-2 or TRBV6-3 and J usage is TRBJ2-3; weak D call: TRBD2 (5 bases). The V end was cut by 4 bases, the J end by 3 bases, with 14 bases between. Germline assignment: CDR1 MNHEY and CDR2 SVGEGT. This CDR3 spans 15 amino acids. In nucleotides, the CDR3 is TGTGCCAGCAGTTCCCACGGGGTGGCGACAGATACGCAGTATTTT. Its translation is CASSSHGVATDTQYF.

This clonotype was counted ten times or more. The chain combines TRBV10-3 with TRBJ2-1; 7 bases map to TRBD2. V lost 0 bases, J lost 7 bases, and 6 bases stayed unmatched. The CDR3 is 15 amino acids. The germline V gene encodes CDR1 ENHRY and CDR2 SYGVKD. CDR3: CAISESSGVRNEQFF. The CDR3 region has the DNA TGTGCCATCAGTGAGTCGAGCGGGGTAAGGAATGAGCAGTTCTTC.

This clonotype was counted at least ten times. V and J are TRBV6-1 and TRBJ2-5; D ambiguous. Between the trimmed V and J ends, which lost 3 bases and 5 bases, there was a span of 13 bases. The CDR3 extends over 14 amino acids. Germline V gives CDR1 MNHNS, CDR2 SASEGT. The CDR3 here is CASSDPGPWETQYF. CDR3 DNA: TGTGCCAGCAGTGACCCTGGGCCTTGGGAGACCCAGTACTTC.

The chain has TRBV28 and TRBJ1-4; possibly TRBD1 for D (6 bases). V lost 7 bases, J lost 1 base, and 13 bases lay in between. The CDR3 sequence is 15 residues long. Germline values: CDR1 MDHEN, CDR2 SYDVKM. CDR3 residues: CASTTPRGTNEKLFF. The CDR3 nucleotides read TGTGCCAGCACTACACCCAGGGGAACTAATGAAAAACTGTTTTTT.

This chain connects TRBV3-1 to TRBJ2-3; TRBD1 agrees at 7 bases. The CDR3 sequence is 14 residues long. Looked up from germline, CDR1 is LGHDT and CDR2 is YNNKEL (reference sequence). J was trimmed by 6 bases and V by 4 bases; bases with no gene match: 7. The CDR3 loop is CASSLHRGEDTQYF. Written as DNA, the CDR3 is TGTGCCAGCAGCCTCCACAGGGGAGAGGATACGCAGTATTTT.

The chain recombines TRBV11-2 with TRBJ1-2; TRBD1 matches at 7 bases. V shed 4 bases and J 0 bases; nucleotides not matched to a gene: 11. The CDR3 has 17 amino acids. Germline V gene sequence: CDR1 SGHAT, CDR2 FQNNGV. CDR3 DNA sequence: TGTGCCAGCAGCTCGCCCCCTGGGACAGCCTCTAACTATGGCTACACCTTC. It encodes CASSSPPGTASNYGYTF.

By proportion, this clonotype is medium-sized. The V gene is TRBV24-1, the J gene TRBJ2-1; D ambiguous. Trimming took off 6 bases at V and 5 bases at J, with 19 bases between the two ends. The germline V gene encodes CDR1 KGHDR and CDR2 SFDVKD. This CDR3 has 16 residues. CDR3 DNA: TGTGCCACCAGTACTACGGGTGGTAAGGCTGACAATGAGCAGTTCTTC. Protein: CATSTTGGKADNEQFF.

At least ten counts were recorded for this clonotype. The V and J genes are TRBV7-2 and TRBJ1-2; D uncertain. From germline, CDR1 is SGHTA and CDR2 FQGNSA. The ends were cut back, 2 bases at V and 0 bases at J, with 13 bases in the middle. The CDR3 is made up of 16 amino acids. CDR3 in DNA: TGTGCCAGCAGCTTAAGCGGATTGGCGGCTAACTATGGCTACACCTTC. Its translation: CASSLSGLAANYGYTF.

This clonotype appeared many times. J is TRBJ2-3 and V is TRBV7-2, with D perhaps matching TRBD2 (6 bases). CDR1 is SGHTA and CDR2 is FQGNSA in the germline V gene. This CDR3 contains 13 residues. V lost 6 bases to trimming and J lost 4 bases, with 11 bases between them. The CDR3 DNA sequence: TGTGCCAGCAGGGAATGGGACTCAGATACGCAGTATTTT. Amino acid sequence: CASREWDSDTQYF.